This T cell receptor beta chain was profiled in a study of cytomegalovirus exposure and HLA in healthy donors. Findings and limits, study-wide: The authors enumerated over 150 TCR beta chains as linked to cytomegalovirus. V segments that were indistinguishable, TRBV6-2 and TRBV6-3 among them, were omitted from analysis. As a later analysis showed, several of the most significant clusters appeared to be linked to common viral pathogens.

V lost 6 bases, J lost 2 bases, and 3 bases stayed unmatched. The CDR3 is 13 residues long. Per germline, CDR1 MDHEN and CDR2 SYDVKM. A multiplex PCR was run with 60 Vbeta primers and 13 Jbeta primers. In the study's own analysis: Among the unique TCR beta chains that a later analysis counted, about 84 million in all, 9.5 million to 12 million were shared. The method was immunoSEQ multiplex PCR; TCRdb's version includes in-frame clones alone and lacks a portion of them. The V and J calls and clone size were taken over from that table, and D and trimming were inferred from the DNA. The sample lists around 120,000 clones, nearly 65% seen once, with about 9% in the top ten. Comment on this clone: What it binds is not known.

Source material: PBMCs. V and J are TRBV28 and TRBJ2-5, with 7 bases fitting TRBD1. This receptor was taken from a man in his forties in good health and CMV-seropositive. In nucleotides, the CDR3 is TGTGCCAGCAGCTCGGGACAGCAAGAGACCCAGTACTTC. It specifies CASSSGQQETQYF.